This TCR beta chain comes out of a study of blood T cell repertoires in COVID-19 (dated by TCRdb to the early 2020s). Looking at the study overall: Collaborator samples came from the United States, Italy and Spain and covered acute and convalescent phases of COVID-19. Subjects who had been exposed to COVID-19, were actively infected with it, or had recovered from it provided the deeply sampled blood TCRbeta repertoires that made up the dataset. The prospective study material was composed of cDNA or gDNA derived from T cells, B-cell-depleted T cells, or PBMCs. The samples were drawn from the first 160 participants of the ongoing ImmuneRACE study and from over a thousand subjects provided by 6 global collaborators. The repertoires were released in a freely available public database meant as a resource for research on the immune response to SARS-CoV-2. The sample metadata nearly always contained a de-identified subject ID, COVID-19 status, age in years and sex. Where HLA class I and class II types were available, the types were taken from metadata supplied by the sample provider, not from assay-based typing. Summary of the overall study and its limitations: Clinical and demographic metadata were provided uncurated, with the amount varying by source and participant.

From the cysteine through the phenylalanine, the CDR3 covers 14 amino acids. Here the CDR3 DNA is all that survives: 42 bases in frame from base 1. Trimming takes 5 bases off V and 6 bases off J; junction bases not matched to a gene: 9. The germline V gene yields MNHEY for CDR1 and SVGAGI for CDR2. TCRbeta CDR3 regions were amplified from genomic DNA using the immunoSEQ Assay, a bias-controlled multiplex PCR. The paper's data handling went like this. Nucleated cell counts per sample were estimated from amplification of reference gene primers within the assay. Sequence reads were collapsed and filtered to measure the absolute abundance of every unique TCRbeta CDR3 rearrangement. For each sample, productive Simpson clonality was calculated as the square root of Simpson's diversity index over productive rearrangements. The immuneACCESS repertoire file appears here via TCRdb, limited to in-frame rearrangements. These files lack a portion of the clones; in checked studies, under half of the deficit traces to unresolved V genes, and the cause of the others is not known. V, J and clone size derive from that table, while D and trimming were established from the DNA sequence. The sample table contains 290,000 or so clones; only one count was recorded for 75% to 95% of them. The top ten clonotypes cover roughly 1.1% of the sample.

Of note for this clone: No cognate antigen has been identified for it. Base-call qualities are not available, and no considerably larger clone is one nucleotide away.

Enrolling through a virtual design, the prospective study's participants ranged in age from roughly 18 to 95 years and lived across roughly 24 United States geographic areas. To assign participants to cohorts, the prospective study relied on clinical history that participants themselves reported in a screening survey and a study questionnaire. Recovered participants in ImmuneRACE Cohort 3 were defined as having two consecutive negative NP/OP PCR tests, clearance from a healthcare professional, or resolution of symptoms. Mobile phlebotomists in the prospective study collected whole blood, serum and a nasopharyngeal or oropharyngeal swab from every participant. Participants in the prospective study had the option to provide additional blood draws and questionnaires over a roughly two-month period. Before DNA extraction, prospective study blood samples were shipped either frozen or at room temperature.

This receptor chain uses TRBV6-5 and TRBJ2-7; TRBD2 lines up with 8 middle nucleotides. Sequences were obtained from PBMCs or T cells enriched from blood (not recorded which). The source is a woman aged 30 to 39 who had recovered from COVID-19. The CDR3 has the sequence CASSRSGRGSEQYF. The nucleotide sequence reads TGTGCCAGCAGTAGAAGCGGGAGAGGGTCCGAGCAGTACTTC.